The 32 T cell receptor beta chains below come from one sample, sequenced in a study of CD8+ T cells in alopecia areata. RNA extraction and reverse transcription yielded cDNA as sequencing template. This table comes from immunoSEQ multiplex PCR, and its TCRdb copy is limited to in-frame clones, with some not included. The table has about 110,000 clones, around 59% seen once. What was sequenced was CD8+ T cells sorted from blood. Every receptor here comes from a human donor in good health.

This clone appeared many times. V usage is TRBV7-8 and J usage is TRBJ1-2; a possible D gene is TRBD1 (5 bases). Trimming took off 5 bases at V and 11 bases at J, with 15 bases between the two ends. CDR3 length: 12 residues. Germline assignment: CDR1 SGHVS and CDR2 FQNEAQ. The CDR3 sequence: CASSKGQEGYTF. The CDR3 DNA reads TGTGCCAGCAGCAAAGGACAAGAAGGGTACACCTTC.

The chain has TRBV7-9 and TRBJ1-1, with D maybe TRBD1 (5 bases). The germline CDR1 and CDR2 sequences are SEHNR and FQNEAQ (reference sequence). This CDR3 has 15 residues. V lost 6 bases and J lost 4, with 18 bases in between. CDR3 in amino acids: CASRPYSGLATEAFF. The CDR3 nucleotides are TGTGCCAGCAGACCCTATTCAGGGCTTGCCACTGAAGCTTTCTTT. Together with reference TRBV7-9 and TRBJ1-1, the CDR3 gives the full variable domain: DTGVSQNPRHKITKRGQNVTFRCDPISEHNRLYWYRQTLGQGPEFLTYFQNEAQLEKSRLLSDRFSAERPKGSFSTLEIQRTEQGDSAMYLCASRPYSGLATEAFFGQGTRLTVV.

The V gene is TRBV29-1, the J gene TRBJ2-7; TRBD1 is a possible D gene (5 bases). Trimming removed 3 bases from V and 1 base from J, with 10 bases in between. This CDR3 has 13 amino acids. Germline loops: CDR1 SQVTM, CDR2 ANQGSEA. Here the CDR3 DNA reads TGCAGCGTTGAGGGGCCAGCATCCTACGAGCAGTACTTC. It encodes CSVEGPASYEQYF.

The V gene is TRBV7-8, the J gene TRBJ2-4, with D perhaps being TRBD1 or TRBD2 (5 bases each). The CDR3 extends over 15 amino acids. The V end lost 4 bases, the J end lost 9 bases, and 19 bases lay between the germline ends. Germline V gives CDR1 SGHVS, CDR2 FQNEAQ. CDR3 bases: TGTGCCAGCAGCTCGTGGACGGGGACGGTACCCATTCAGTACTTC. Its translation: CASSSWTGTVPIQYF.

The CDR3 region is CASSLTEGLSSYEQYF. The CDR3 DNA follows: TGTGCCAGCAGTTTAACGGAGGGCCTGAGCTCCTACGAGCAGTACTTC. J is TRBJ2-7 and V is TRBV28, with D tentatively TRBD2 (6 bases). CDR3 size: 16 residues. CDR1 MDHEN and CDR2 SYDVKM come from the germline V gene. Trimming left V 2 bases short and J 0 bases short, with 14 bases between. Full variable domain (rest looked up from reference TRBV28 and TRBJ2-7): DVKVTQSSRYLVKRTGEKVFLECVQDMDHENMFWYRQDPGLGLRLIYFSYDVKMKEKGDIPEGYSVSREKKERFSLILESASTNQTSMYLCASSLTEGLSSYEQYFGPGTRLTVT.

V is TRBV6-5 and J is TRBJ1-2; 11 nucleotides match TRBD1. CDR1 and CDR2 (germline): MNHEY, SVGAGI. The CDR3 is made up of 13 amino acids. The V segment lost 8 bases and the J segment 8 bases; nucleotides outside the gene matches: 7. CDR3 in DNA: TGTGCCAGCTGGACAGGGGGCTCTGGGGGCTACACCTTC. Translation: CASWTGGSGGYTF.

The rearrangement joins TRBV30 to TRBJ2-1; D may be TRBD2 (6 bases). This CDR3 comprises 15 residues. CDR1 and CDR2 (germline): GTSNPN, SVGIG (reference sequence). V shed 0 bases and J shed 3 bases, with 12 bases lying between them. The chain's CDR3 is CAWSVAAGIYNEQFF. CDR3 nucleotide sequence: TGTGCCTGGAGTGTGGCTGCGGGGATCTACAATGAGCAGTTCTTC.

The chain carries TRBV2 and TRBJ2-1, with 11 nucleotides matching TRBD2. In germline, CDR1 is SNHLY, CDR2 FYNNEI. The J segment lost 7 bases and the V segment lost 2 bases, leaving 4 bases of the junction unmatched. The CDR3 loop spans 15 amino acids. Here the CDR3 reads CASSESPSGGNEQFF. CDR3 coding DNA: TGTGCCAGCAGTGAAAGCCCTAGCGGGGGGAATGAGCAGTTCTTC.

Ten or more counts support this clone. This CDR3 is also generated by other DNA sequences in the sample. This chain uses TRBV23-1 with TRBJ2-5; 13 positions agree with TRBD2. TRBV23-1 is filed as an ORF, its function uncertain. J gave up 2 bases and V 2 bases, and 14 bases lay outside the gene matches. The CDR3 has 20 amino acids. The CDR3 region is CASSQPGLAGAPGGQETQYF. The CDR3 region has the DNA TGCGCCAGCAGTCAACCTGGACTAGCGGGGGCTCCGGGGGGGCAAGAGACCCAGTACTTC.

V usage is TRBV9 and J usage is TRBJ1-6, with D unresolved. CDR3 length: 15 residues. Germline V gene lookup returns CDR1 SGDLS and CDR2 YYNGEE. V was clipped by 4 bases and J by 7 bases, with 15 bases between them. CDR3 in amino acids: CASSPHWTENSPLHF. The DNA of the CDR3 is TGTGCCAGCAGCCCTCACTGGACGGAGAATTCACCCCTCCACTTT.

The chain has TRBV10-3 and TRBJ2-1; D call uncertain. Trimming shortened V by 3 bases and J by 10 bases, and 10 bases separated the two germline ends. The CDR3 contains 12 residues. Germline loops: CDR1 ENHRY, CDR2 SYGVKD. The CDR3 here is CAISDSRHEQFF. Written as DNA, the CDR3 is TGTGCCATCAGTGACTCTCGACACGAGCAGTTCTTC.

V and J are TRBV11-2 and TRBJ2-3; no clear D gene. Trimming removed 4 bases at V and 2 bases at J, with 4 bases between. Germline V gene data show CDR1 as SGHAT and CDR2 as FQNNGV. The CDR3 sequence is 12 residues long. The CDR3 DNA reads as TGTGCCAGCAGCTCCGACACAGATACGCAGTATTTT. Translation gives CASSSDTDTQYF.

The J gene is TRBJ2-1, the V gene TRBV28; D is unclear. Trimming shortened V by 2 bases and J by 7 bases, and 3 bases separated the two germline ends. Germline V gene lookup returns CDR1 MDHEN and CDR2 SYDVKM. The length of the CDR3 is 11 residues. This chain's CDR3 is CASSLGNEQFF. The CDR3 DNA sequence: TGTGCCAGCAGTTTAGGGAATGAGCAGTTCTTC.

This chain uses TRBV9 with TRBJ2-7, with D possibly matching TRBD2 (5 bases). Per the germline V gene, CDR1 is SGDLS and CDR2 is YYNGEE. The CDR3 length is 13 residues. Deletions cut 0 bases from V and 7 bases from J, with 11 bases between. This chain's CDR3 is CASSVDDGEEQYF. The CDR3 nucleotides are TGTGCCAGCAGCGTAGATGACGGGGAAGAGCAGTACTTC. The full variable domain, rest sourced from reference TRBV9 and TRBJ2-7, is DSGVTQTPKHLITATGQRVTLRCSPRSGDLSVYWYQQSLDQGLQFLIQYYNGEERAKGNILERFSAQQFPDLHSELNLSSLELGDSALYFCASSVDDGEEQYFGPGTRLTVT.

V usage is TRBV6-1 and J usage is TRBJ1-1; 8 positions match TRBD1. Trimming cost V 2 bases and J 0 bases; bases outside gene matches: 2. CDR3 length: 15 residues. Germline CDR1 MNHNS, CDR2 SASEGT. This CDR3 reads CASSERTGLNTEAFF. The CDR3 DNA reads TGTGCCAGCAGTGAAAGGACAGGGTTGAACACTGAAGCTTTCTTT.

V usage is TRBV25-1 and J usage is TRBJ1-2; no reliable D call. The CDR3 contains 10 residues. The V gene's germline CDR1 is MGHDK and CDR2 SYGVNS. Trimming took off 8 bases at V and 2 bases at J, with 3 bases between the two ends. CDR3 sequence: CASSNYGYTF. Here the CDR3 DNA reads TGTGCCAGCTCCAACTATGGCTACACCTTC.

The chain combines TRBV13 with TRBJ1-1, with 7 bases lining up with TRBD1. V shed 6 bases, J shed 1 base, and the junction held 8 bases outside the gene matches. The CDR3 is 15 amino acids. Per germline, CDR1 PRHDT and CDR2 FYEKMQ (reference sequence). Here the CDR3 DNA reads TGTGCCAGCAGGGCCACCGGGACAGCGAACACTGAAGCTTTCTTT. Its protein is CASRATGTANTEAFF.

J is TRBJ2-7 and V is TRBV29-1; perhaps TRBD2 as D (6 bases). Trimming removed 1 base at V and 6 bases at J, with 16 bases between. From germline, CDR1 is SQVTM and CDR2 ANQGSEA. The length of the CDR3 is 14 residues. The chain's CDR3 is CSVEGAGPLAEQYF. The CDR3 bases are TGCAGCGTTGAAGGTGCAGGTCCACTAGCCGAGCAGTACTTC.

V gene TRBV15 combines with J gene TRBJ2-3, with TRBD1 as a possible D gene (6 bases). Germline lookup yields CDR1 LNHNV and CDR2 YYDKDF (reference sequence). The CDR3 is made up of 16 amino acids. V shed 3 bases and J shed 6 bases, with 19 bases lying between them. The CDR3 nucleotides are TGTGCCACCAGCAGTCCGGGACACGCCGCCCCCGATACGCAGTATTTT. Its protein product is CATSSPGHAAPDTQYF.

This CDR3 is CASSFEQSYYSNQPQHF. CDR3 DNA sequence: TGTGCCAGCAGCTTTGAACAGAGTTATTATAGCAATCAGCCCCAGCATTTT. The chain carries TRBV7-8 and TRBJ1-5, with unresolved D. V dropped 3 bases and J dropped 0 bases, with 15 bases sitting between them. The CDR3 runs to 17 residues. The V gene's germline CDR1 is SGHVS and CDR2 FQNEAQ.

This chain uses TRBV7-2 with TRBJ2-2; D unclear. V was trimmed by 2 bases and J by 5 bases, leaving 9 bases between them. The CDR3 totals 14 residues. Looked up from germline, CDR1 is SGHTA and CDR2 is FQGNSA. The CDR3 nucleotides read TGTGCCAGCAGCTTATATCGCACAACCGGGGAGCTGTTTTTT. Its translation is CASSLYRTTGELFF.

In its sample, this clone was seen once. CDR3 residues: CASSQSERAGGASSYEQYF. As DNA, the CDR3 is TGCGCCAGCAGTCAATCTGAGCGGGCAGGGGGTGCGAGCTCCTACGAGCAGTACTTC. The chain links TRBV23-1 to TRBJ2-7; tentatively, D is TRBD1 (7 bases). TRBV23-1 is an ORF, with its function uncertain. The length of the CDR3 is 19 residues. The ends were cut back, 0 bases at V and 0 bases at J, with 21 bases in the middle.

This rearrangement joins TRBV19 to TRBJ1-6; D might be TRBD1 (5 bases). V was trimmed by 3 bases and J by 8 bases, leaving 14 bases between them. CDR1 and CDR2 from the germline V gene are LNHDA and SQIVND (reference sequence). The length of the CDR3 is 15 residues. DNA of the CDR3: TGTGCCAGTAGTATCGGAACCGGGGGACATTCACCCCTCCACTTT. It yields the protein CASSIGTGGHSPLHF.

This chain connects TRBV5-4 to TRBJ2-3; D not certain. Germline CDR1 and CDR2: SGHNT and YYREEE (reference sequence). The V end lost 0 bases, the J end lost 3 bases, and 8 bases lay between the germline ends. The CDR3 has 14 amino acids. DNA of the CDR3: TGTGCCAGCAGCTTGGAAAGCATTACAGATACGCAGTATTTT. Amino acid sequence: CASSLESITDTQYF.

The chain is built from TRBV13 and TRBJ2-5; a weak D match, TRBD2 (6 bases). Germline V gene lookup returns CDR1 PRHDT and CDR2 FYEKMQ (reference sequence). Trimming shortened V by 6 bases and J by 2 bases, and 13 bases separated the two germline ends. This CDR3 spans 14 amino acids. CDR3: CASSRTSRQETQYF. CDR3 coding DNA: TGTGCCAGCAGTCGCACTAGCAGACAAGAGACCCAGTACTTC.

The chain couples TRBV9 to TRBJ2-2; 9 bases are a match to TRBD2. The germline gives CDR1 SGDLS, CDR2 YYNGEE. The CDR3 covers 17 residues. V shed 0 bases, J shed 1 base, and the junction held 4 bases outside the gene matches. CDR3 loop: CASSVATTSGNTGELFF. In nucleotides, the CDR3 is TGTGCCAGCAGCGTAGCGACGACTAGCGGGAACACCGGGGAGCTGTTTTTT.

CDR3 DNA sequence: TGTGCCAGCAGCTTAGGACTTAACTACGAGCAGTACTTC. This sequence encodes CASSLGLNYEQYF. V is TRBV11-2 and J is TRBJ2-7; no definite D call. Germline CDR1 SGHAT, CDR2 FQNNGV. V was cut by 1 base and J by 3 bases, with 7 bases left in between. This CDR3 is 13 amino acids long. Supplemented by reference TRBV11-2 and TRBJ2-7, the full variable domain reads EAGVAQSPRYKIIEKRQSVAFWCNPISGHATLYWYQQILGQGPKLLIQFQNNGVVDDSQLPKDRFSAERLKGVDSTLKIQPAKLEDSAVYLCASSLGLNYEQYFGPGTRLTVT.

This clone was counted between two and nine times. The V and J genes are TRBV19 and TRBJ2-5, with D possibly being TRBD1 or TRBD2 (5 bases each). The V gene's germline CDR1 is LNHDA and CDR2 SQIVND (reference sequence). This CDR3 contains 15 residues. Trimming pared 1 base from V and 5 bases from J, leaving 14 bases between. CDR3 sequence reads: CASSIAAGTVETQYF. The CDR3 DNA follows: TGTGCCAGTAGTATAGCCGCAGGGACGGTGGAGACCCAGTACTTC.

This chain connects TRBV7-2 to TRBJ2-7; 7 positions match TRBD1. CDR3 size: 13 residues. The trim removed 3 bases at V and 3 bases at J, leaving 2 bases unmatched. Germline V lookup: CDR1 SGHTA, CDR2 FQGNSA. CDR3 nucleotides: TGTGCCAGCAGCTTGGGACAGTACTACGAGCAGTACTTC. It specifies CASSLGQYYEQYF.

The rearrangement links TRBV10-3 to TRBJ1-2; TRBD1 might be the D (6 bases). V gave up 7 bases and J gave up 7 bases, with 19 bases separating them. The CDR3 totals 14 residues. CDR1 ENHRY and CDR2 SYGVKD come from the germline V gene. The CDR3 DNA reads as TGTGCCATCACCGAAAGGAGGGGGGCGCGTGGCTACACCTTC. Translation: CAITERRGARGYTF.

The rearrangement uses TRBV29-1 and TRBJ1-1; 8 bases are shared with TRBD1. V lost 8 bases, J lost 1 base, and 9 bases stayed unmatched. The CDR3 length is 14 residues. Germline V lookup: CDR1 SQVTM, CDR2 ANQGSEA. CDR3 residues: CSSWTGQGNTEAFF. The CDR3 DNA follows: TGCAGCTCATGGACAGGGCAAGGGAACACTGAAGCTTTCTTT.

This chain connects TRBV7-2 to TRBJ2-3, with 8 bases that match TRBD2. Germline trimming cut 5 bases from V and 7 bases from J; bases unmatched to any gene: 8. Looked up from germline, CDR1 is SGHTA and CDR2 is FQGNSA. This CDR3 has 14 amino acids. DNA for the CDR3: TGTGCCAGCAGCGGAGGACTAGCCGGGTATACGCAGTATTTT. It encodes CASSGGLAGYTQYF.